Below are 27 T cell receptor beta chains sequenced from a single sample in a study of shared clonotypes between healthy human individuals. The protocol was immunoSEQ multiplex PCR, while the TCRdb copy is restricted to in-frame clones and leaves out a portion. The sample carries about 480,000 clones, roughly 78% recorded once. Sequencing was done on a sample of PBMCs. The origin of the receptors is a woman between 40 and 50 years old in good health. Some clones in this sample may be carry-over from other donors' samples.

The genes are TRBV7-6 and TRBJ1-3; D unclear. Germline V lookup: CDR1 SGHVS, CDR2 FNYEAQ. The CDR3 loop spans 14 amino acids. V was trimmed by 1 base and J by 6 bases, leaving 10 bases between them. The DNA for the CDR3 is TGTGCCAGCAGCTTAGGGGCATTCGTAAACACCATATATTTT. Amino acids: CASSLGAFVNTIYF.

This chain links TRBV6-1 with TRBJ1-2, with D unresolved. The V end lost 1 base, the J end lost 6 bases, and 21 bases lay between the germline ends. The CDR3 contains 17 residues. The V gene's germline CDR1 is MNHNS and CDR2 SASEGT. The CDR3 DNA is TGTGCCAGCAGTGAAGAGGTTTTAGGAGGTATGCTCGATGGCTACACCTTC. This sequence encodes CASSEEVLGGMLDGYTF.

The chain joins TRBV4-1 to TRBJ2-4; D remains unclear. This CDR3 has 16 residues. Germline V CDR1 and CDR2: MGHRA, YSYEKL. Trimming cost V 1 base and J 3 bases, with 13 bases left between them. DNA for the CDR3: TGCGCCAGCAGCCAAGGGTTGGCCCGAGGCAAAAACATTCAGTACTTC. It is translated as CASSQGLARGKNIQYF.

This clone was detected once. This chain links TRBV2 with TRBJ1-5; 9 nucleotides align to TRBD1. CDR1 is SNHLY and CDR2 is FYNNEI in the germline V gene. With 6 bases clipped from V and 7 bases from J, the junction kept 7 bases outside the gene matches. The CDR3 runs to 14 residues. The CDR3 is CASRQGAWEQPQHF. In DNA form, the CDR3 reads TGTGCCAGCAGACAGGGGGCTTGGGAACAGCCCCAGCATTTT.

This clone appeared a single time. The identical CDR3 is also encoded by other nucleotide sequences in the sample. This chain links TRBV5-1 with TRBJ2-3, with 10 bases aligning to TRBD1. V shed 0 bases and J 3 bases; nucleotides not matched to a gene: 1. The CDR3 has 15 residues. The V gene's germline CDR1 is SGHRS and CDR2 YFSETQ. DNA of the CDR3: TGCGCCAGCAGCTTGGGGACAGGGGGTACAGATACGCAGTATTTT. As protein: CASSLGTGGTDTQYF.

This clone was counted a few times. The genes are TRBV19 and TRBJ1-2; a possible D gene is TRBD1 (6 bases). The germline V and J ends were trimmed by 3 bases and 7 bases, with 15 bases remaining between them. The germline V gene encodes CDR1 LNHDA and CDR2 SQIVND (reference sequence). This CDR3 is 14 amino acids long. CDR3 in DNA: TGTGCCAGTAGTATCGCAGCAGGGGTAGGTGGCTACACCTTC. This sequence encodes CASSIAAGVGGYTF.

The genes are TRBV6-5 and TRBJ2-7; 8 bases are a match to TRBD1. There are 12 residues in the CDR3. J was trimmed by 12 bases and V by 0 bases; bases with no gene match: 4. CDR1 and CDR2 (germline): MNHEY, SVGAGI. The CDR3 DNA sequence: TGTGCCAGCAGTTACTCCGACAGGGGTTTGTACTTC. Translated: CASSYSDRGLYF.

This clone was detected once. The gene calls are TRBV2 and TRBJ2-5; D is tentatively TRBD1 or TRBD2 (5 bases each). V lost 7 bases, J lost 2 bases, and 11 bases lay in between. CDR1 is SNHLY and CDR2 is FYNNEI in the germline V gene. The CDR3 runs to 13 residues. CDR3 region: CASNRDPQETQYF. The CDR3 region has the DNA TGTGCCAGCAATAGGGACCCGCAAGAGACCCAGTACTTC.

This clone was observed a handful of times. The rearrangement joins TRBV28 to TRBJ2-7; no firm D call. Germline V gene lookup returns CDR1 MDHEN and CDR2 SYDVKM. V gave up 6 bases and J gave up 3 bases, with 15 bases separating them. The length of the CDR3 is 14 residues. CDR3 amino acids: CASSARNRNYEQYF. CDR3 bases: TGTGCCAGCAGCGCTCGCAATCGGAACTACGAGCAGTACTTC.

The chain recombines TRBV27 with TRBJ2-3; TRBD2 agrees at 13 bases. Germline CDR1 and CDR2: MNHEY and SMNVEV (reference sequence). V trimming: 7 bases; J trimming: 8 bases; junction bases outside the gene matches: 9. The CDR3 consists of 15 residues. CDR3 nucleotide sequence: TGTGCCAGCATTGAACTAGCGGGAGGGCCAACTACGCAGTATTTT. It is translated as CASIELAGGPTTQYF.

This chain connects TRBV19 to TRBJ1-4, with D unclear. Per the germline V gene, CDR1 is LNHDA and CDR2 is SQIVND (reference sequence). The CDR3 consists of 15 residues. V lost 5 bases and J lost 4, with 14 bases in between. As DNA, the CDR3 is TGTGCCAGTAGTGATGAAGGACGGGGTAATGAAAAACTGTTTTTT. Translated: CASSDEGRGNEKLFF. Combining the CDR3 with reference TRBV19 and TRBJ1-4 gives the whole variable domain DGGITQSPKYLFRKEGQNVTLSCEQNLNHDAMYWYRQDPGQGLRLIYYSQIVNDFQKGDIAEGYSVSREKKESFPLTVTSAQKNPTAFYLCASSDEGRGNEKLFFGSGTQLSVL.

The genes are TRBV9 and TRBJ1-1, with D possibly being TRBD1 (5 bases). This CDR3 comprises 14 residues. V was pared by 2 bases and J by 5 bases, with 13 bases between. Germline V gene sequence: CDR1 SGDLS, CDR2 YYNGEE. This CDR3 is CASSVGRGMTEAFF. CDR3 bases: TGTGCCAGCAGCGTCGGTCGGGGGATGACTGAAGCTTTCTTT. Variable domain in full (rest from reference TRBV9 and TRBJ1-1): DSGVTQTPKHLITATGQRVTLRCSPRSGDLSVYWYQQSLDQGLQFLIQYYNGEERAKGNILERFSAQQFPDLHSELNLSSLELGDSALYFCASSVGRGMTEAFFGQGTRLTVV.

V usage is TRBV14 and J usage is TRBJ2-3, with TRBD1 matching 8 bases. The V and J ends lost 4 bases and 0 bases, in that order; junction bases with no gene match: 6. This CDR3 is 16 amino acids long. Germline CDR1 is SGHDN and CDR2 is FVKESK. This CDR3 is CASSLRTGLSTDTQYF. CDR3 sequence (DNA): TGTGCCAGCAGCCTCCGGACAGGGCTAAGCACAGATACGCAGTATTTT.

In its sample, this clone was seen a few times. The chain links TRBV28 to TRBJ1-1; D unclear. Per the germline V gene, CDR1 is MDHEN and CDR2 is SYDVKM. V lost 2 bases to trimming and J lost 1 base, with 2 bases between them. The CDR3 sequence is 12 residues long. The CDR3 DNA reads as TGTGCCAGCAGTTTAAAGAACACTGAAGCTTTCTTT. It is translated as CASSLKNTEAFF.

This clone showed up many times. The V and J genes are TRBV7-3 and TRBJ2-2, with TRBD1 matching 8 bases. The V gene's germline CDR1 is SGHTA and CDR2 FQGTGA. CDR3 length equals 15 residues. V dropped 4 bases and J dropped 7; count of bases not matched to a gene: 8. The CDR3 DNA sequence: TGTGCCAGCAGCTCTAAGACAGGGGAAAGCGGGGAGCTGTTTTTT. Protein product: CASSSKTGESGELFF.

This clone was detected once. This sequence joins TRBV27 and TRBJ1-2, with D hard to call. This CDR3 is 15 amino acids long. The germline gives CDR1 MNHEY, CDR2 SMNVEV (reference sequence). V was clipped by 2 bases and J by 6 bases, with 16 bases between them. The CDR3 region has the DNA TGTGCCAGCAGTTTAAACGGGCAATTTACCCATGGCTACACCTTC. Protein product: CASSLNGQFTHGYTF.

The V gene is TRBV10-2, the J gene TRBJ2-7, with 7 positions matching TRBD1. After removal of 7 bases from V and 5 bases from J, the junction contained 11 bases not matched to a gene. This CDR3 is built from 14 residues. Germline CDR1 and CDR2: WSHSY and SAAADI. The CDR3, as DNA: TGCGCCAGCACCCAGTACTGGGACAGCCACGAGCAGTACTTC. As protein: CASTQYWDSHEQYF.

The chain couples TRBV15 to TRBJ2-2, with D possibly TRBD2 on 6 matching bases. This CDR3 comprises 17 residues. Per the germline V gene, CDR1 is LNHNV and CDR2 is YYDKDF (reference sequence). Trimming left V 0 bases short and J 1 base short, with 12 bases between. The CDR3 sequence: CATSRDRSGRNTGELFF. CDR3 coding DNA: TGTGCCACCAGCAGAGATCGGAGCGGGCGGAACACCGGGGAGCTGTTTTTT. Filled out from reference TRBV15 and TRBJ2-2, the complete variable domain reads DAMVIQNPRYQVTQFGKPVTLSCSQTLNHNVMYWYQQKSSQAPKLLFHYYDKDFNNEADTPDNFQSRRPNTSFCFLDIRSPGLGDTAMYLCATSRDRSGRNTGELFFGEGSRLTVL.

In DNA, the CDR3 is TGTGCCAGCAGCAAAGTTTACAGGATGTTCGGCGAGCAGTACTTC. Protein: CASSKVYRMFGEQYF. The chain links TRBV21-1 to TRBJ2-7; the table's TRBD1 call for D was not verified on the DNA. TRBV21-1 is deemed a pseudogene. This CDR3 spans 15 amino acids.

With respect to this clone: The same CDR3 also results from other DNA sequences found in this sample. The chain joins TRBV18 to TRBJ1-1; possible D gene TRBD1, 5 bases. The V and J ends lost 3 bases and 0 bases respectively, with 11 bases between them. The CDR3 has 15 residues. Germline-derived CDR1 and CDR2 are KGHSH and LQKENI. CDR3 bases: TGTGCCAGCTCACCGTGGGGCGAGATGAACACTGAAGCTTTCTTT. Its translation is CASSPWGEMNTEAFF.

The chain carries TRBV6-1 and TRBJ2-5; the D gene could be TRBD1 or TRBD2 (5 bases each). The CDR3 contains 13 residues. Germline V lookup: CDR1 MNHNS, CDR2 SASEGT. V lost 5 bases and J 5 bases, leaving 12 bases between the germline ends. This CDR3 is CASSWDRLETQYF. The CDR3 nucleotides read TGTGCCAGCAGTTGGGACCGTCTGGAGACCCAGTACTTC.

V is TRBV27 and J is TRBJ2-2; D is possibly TRBD2 (5 bases). The CDR3 consists of 13 residues. Germline V lookup: CDR1 MNHEY, CDR2 SMNVEV (reference sequence). Trimming cost V 8 bases and J 4 bases, with 11 bases left between them. The chain's CDR3 is CASAWTSTGELFF. The CDR3 DNA reads as TGTGCCAGCGCGTGGACTTCCACCGGGGAGCTGTTTTTT.

This clone is a singleton in its sample. The chain combines TRBV28 with TRBJ2-5; D is undetermined. With 4 bases removed from V and 5 bases from J, the gap between germline ends came to 8 bases. CDR3 size: 12 residues. The germline V gene encodes CDR1 MDHEN and CDR2 SYDVKM. The CDR3 loop is CASSSVVETQYF. The CDR3 DNA follows: TGTGCCAGCAGTTCGGTCGTGGAGACCCAGTACTTC.

The chain links TRBV7-8 to TRBJ2-2, with 10 bases lining up with TRBD2. Germline loops: CDR1 SGHVS, CDR2 FQNEAQ. With 5 bases clipped from V and 3 bases from J, the junction kept 9 bases outside the gene matches. The CDR3 is 17 residues long. This CDR3 is CASSRASSGSHTGELFF. The CDR3 bases are TGTGCCAGCAGCCGAGCTTCTAGCGGGAGTCACACCGGGGAGCTGTTTTTT.

This clone has only one observation. The V and J genes are TRBV7-2 and TRBJ2-3; 10 bases line up with TRBD1. CDR3 length equals 14 residues. With 4 bases clipped from V and 4 bases from J, the junction kept 2 bases outside the gene matches. Germline V gene lookup returns CDR1 SGHTA and CDR2 FQGNSA. The CDR3 region is CASSWGQGPDTQYF. The CDR3, as DNA: TGTGCCAGCAGCTGGGGACAGGGGCCAGATACGCAGTATTTT.

In its sample, this clone was seen a few times. Within the sample, other DNA sequences also encode this same CDR3. This sequence joins TRBV7-9 and TRBJ2-1; 10 bases match TRBD2. The CDR3 contains 16 residues. J lost 2 bases, V lost 0 bases, and 1 base had no gene match. CDR1 SEHNR and CDR2 FQNEAQ come from the germline V gene (reference sequence). The CDR3 loop is CASSLALAGTYNEQFF. CDR3 coding DNA: TGTGCCAGCAGCTTAGCACTAGCGGGGACCTACAATGAGCAGTTCTTC.

The genes are TRBV7-2 and TRBJ1-6; TRBD1 aligns across 8 bases. There are 15 residues in the CDR3. Germline V gene lookup returns CDR1 SGHTA and CDR2 FQGNSA. V trimming: 5 bases; J trimming: 8 bases; junction bases outside the gene matches: 8. This CDR3 is CASSVSPGQDSPLHF. The CDR3 DNA sequence: TGTGCCAGCAGCGTTTCCCCGGGACAGGATTCACCCCTCCACTTT.